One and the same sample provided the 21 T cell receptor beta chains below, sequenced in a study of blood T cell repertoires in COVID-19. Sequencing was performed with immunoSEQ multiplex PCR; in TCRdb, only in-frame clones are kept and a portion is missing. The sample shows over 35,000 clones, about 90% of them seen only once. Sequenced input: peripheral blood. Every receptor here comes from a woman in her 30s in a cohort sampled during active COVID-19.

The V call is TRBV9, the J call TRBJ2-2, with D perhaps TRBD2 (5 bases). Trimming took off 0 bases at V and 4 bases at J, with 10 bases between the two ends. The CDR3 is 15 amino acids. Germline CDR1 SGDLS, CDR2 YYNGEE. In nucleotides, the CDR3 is TGTGCCAGCAGCGTAGGAGGGAAAGGCACCGGGGAGCTGTTTTTT. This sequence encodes CASSVGGKGTGELFF.

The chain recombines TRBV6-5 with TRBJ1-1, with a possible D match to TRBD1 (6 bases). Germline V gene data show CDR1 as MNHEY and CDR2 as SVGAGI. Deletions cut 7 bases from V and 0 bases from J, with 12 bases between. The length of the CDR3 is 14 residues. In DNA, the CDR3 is TGTGCCAGCACCGCAGACAGGTTGAACACTGAAGCTTTCTTT. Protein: CASTADRLNTEAFF.

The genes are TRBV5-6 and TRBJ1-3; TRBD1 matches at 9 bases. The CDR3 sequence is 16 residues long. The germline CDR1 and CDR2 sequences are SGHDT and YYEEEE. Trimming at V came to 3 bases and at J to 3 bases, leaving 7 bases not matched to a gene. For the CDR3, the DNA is TGTGCCAGCAGCTACGGGTGGGGACAGGGTGGAAACACCATATATTTT. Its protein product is CASSYGWGQGGNTIYF.

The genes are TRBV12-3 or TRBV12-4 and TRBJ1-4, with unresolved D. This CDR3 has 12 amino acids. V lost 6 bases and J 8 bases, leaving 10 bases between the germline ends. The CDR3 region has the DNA TGTGCCAGCAGCAAACTGGGCGAAAAACTGTTTTTT. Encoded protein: CASSKLGEKLFF.

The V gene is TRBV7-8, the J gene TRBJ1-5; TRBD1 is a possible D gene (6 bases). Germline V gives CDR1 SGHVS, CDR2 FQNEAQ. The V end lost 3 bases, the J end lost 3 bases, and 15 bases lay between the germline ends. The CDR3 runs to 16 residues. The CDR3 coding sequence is TGTGCCAGCAGCTTGGCTACCCAGGGGTACAATCAGCCCCAGCATTTT. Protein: CASSLATQGYNQPQHF.

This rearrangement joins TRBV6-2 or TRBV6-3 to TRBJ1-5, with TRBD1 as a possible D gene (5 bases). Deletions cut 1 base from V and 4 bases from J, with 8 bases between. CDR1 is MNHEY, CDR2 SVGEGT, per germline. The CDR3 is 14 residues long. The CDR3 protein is CASSYYGGNQPQHF. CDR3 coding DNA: TGTGCCAGCAGTTACTACGGGGGAAATCAGCCCCAGCATTTT.

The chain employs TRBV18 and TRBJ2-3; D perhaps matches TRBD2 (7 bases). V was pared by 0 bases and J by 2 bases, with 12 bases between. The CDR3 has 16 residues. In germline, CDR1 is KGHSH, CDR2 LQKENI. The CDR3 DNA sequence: TGTGCCAGCTCACCACCGGAGGGGGGGTTCACAGATACGCAGTATTTT. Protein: CASSPPEGGFTDTQYF.

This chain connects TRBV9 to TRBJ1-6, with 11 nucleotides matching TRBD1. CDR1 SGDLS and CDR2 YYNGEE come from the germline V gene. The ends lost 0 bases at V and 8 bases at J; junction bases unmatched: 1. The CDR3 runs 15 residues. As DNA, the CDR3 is TGTGCCAGCAGCGTAGAGGGACAGGGGGATTCACCCCTCCACTTT. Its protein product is CASSVEGQGDSPLHF.

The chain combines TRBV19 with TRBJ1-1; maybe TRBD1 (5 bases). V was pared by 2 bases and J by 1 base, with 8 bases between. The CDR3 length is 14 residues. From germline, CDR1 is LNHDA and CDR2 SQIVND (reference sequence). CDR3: CASSISGKNTEAFF. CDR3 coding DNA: TGTGCCAGTAGTATATCAGGGAAGAACACTGAAGCTTTCTTT.

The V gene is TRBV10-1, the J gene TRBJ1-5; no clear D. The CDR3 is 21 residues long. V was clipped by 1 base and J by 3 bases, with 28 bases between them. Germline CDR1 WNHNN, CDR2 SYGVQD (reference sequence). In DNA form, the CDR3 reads TGCGCCAGCAGTGAGTATAAAGGCCCTTACCGGGCTCCGAGGGACAATCAGCCCCAGCATTTT. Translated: CASSEYKGPYRAPRDNQPQHF.

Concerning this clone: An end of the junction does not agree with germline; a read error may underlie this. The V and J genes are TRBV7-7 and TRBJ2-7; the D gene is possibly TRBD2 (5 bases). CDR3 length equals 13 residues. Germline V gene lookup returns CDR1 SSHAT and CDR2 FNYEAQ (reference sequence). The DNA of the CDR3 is TGTGCTAGCAGCTTGGATGGAGGATACGAGCAGTACTTC. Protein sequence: CASSLDGGYEQYF.

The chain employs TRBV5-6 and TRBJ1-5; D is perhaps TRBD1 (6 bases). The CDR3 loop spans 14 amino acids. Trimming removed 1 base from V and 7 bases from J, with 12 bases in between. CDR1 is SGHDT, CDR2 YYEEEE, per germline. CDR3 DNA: TGTGCCAGCAGCTTGTTGGGGGCAGGGCAGCCCCAGCATTTT. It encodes CASSLLGAGQPQHF.

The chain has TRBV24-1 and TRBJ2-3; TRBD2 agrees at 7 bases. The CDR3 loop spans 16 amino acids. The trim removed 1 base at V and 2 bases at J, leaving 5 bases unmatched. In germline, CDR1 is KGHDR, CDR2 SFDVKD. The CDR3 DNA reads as TGTGCCACCAGTGATTTCGGGCGGGAGTTCACAGATACGCAGTATTTT. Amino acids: CATSDFGREFTDTQYF.

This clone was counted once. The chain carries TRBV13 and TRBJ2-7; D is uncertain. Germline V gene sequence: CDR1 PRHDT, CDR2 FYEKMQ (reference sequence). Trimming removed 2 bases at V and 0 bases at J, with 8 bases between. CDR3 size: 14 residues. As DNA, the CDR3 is TGTGCCAGCAGCTTAAGGAGTTCCTCCTACGAGCAGTACTTC. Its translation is CASSLRSSSYEQYF.

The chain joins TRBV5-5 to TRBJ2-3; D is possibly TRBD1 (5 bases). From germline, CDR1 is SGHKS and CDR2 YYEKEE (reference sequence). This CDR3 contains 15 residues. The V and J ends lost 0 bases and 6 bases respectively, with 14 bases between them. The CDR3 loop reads CASSLGGRVTDTQYF. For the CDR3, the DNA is TGTGCCAGCAGCTTGGGGGGCAGGGTGACTGATACGCAGTATTTT.

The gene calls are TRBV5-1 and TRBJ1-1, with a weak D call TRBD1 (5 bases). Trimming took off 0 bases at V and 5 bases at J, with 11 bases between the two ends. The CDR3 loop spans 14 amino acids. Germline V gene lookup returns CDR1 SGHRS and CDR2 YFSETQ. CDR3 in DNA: TGCGCCAGCAGCTTGGGCCCCGGGGGGACTGAAGCTTTCTTT. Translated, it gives CASSLGPGGTEAFF. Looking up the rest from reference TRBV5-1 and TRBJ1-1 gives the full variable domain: KAGVTQTPRYLIKTRGQQVTLSCSPISGHRSVSWYQQTPGQGLQFLFEYFSETQRNKGNFPGRFSGRQFSNSRSEMNVSTLELGDSALYLCASSLGPGGTEAFFGQGTRLTVV.

For the CDR3, the DNA is TGTGCCACCAGTGATATGAGCTCTGGGGCCAACGTCCTGACTTTC. Encoded protein: CATSDMSSGANVLTF. The chain joins TRBV24-1 to TRBJ2-6; D remains unclear. V was pared by 3 bases and J by 0 bases, with 5 bases between. The CDR3 sequence is 15 residues long. Germline V gene data show CDR1 as KGHDR and CDR2 as SFDVKD.

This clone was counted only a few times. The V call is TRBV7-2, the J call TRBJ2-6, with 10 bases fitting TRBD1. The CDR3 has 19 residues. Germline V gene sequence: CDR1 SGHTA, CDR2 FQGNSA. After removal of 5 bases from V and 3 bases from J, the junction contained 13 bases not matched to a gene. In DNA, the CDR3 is TGTGCCAGCAGCCTCCCGGGACAGGGGCATATAAGTGGGGCCAACGTCCTGACTTTC. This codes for CASSLPGQGHISGANVLTF.

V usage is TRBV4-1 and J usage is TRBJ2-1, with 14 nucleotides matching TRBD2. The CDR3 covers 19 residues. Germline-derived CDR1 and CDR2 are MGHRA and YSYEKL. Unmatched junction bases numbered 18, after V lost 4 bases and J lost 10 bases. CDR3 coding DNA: TGCGCCAGCAGCCGTCACAGGGGCCCGACTAGCGGGAGGGTTGGGGAGCAGTTCTTC. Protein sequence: CASSRHRGPTSGRVGEQFF.

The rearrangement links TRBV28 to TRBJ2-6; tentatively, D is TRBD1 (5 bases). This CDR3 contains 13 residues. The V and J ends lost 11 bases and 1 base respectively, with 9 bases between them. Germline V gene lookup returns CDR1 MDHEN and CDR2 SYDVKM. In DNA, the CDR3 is TGTGCCGCAAGGGGTTCTGGGGCCAACGTCCTGACTTTC. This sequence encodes CAARGSGANVLTF.

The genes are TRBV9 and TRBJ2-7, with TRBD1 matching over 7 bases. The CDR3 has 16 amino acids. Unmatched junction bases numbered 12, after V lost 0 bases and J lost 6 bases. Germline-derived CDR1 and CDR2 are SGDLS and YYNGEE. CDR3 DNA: TGTGCCAGCAGCGTAGGGGGCAGGGGGTCTACCTCCGAGCAGTACTTC. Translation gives CASSVGGRGSTSEQYF.